Included here is one T cell receptor beta chain sequence, with context. As yet, its antigen is unknown. The sample is drawn from a study of shared clonotypes between healthy human individuals. Study at large: Samples came from a couple of female and a few male donors aged 18 to 49. Whole-study findings and limits: Clonotype sharing among donors was expected to depend on sequencing depth. Generation probabilities were higher for clonotypes shared across all four sorted-subset donors than for unshared ones.

Every immunoSEQ plate was one replicate of a subset's evenly spread DNA. Clones were sequenced by immunoSEQ multiplex PCR, and TCRdb holds only the in-frame ones, with some missing. The sample comprises about 1 million clones, under 80% of which are singletons, and approximately 1.5% rests with the top ten. The V gene end was trimmed by 3 bases and the J gene end by 0 bases; junction bases not matched to a gene: 7. Germline CDR1 and CDR2: SGDLS and YYNGEE. The CDR3 extends over 16 amino acids. The chain combines TRBV9 with TRBJ1-2, with 8 nucleotides matching TRBD1. The sequence derives from a man aged 18 to 29 in good health. Material: memory CD4+ T cells sorted from blood. Subset of the sample: CD45RA-negative fraction. CDR3 coding DNA: TGTGCCAGCAGCGAACCCGCAGGGGGCCCTAACTATGGCTACACCTTC. This codes for CASSEPAGGPNYGYTF.